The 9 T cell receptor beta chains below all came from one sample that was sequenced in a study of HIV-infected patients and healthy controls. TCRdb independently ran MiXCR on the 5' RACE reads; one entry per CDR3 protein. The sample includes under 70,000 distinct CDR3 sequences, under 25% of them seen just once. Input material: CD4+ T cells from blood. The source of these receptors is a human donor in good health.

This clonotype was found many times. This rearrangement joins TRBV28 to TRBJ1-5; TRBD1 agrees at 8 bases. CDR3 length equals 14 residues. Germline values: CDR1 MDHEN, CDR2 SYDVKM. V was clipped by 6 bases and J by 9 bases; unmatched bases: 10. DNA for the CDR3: TGTGCCAGCAGACCGGGACAGGCGGCTCGGCCCCAGCATTTT. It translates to CASRPGQAARPQHF. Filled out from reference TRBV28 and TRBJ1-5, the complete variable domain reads DVKVTQSSRYLVKRTGEKVFLECVQDMDHENMFWYRQDPGLGLRLIYFSYDVKMKEKGDIPEGYSVSREKKERFSLILESASTNQTSMYLCASRPGQAARPQHFGDGTRLSIL.

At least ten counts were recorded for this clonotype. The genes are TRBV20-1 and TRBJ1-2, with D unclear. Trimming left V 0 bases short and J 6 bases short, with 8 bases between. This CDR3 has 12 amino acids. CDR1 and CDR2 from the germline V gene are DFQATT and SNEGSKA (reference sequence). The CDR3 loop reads CSARDAFDGYTF. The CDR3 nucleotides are TGCAGTGCTAGAGATGCCTTTGATGGCTACACCTTC.

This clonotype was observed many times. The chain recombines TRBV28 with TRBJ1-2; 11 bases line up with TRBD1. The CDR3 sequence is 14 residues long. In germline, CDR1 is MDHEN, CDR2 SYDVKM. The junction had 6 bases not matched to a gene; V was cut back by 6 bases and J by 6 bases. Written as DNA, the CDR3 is TGTGCCAGCAGCCAGGAGGGACAGGGGGATGGCTACACCTTC. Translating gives CASSQEGQGDGYTF.

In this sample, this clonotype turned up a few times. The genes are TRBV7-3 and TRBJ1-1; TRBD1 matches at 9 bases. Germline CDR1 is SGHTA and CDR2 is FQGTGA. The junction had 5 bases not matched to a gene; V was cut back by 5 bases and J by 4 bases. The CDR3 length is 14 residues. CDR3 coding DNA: TGTGCCAGCAGCGAACAGGGGGCGGGCACTGAAGCTTTCTTT. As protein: CASSEQGAGTEAFF.

In DNA, the CDR3 is TGTGCCAGCTCGGAGCGAGCCAAAAACATTCAGTACTTC. This encodes CASSERAKNIQYF. The rearrangement links TRBV18 to TRBJ2-4; D is unresolved. The CDR3 length is 13 residues. Trimming took off 6 bases at V and 0 bases at J, with 6 bases between the two ends. Per germline, CDR1 KGHSH and CDR2 LQKENI.

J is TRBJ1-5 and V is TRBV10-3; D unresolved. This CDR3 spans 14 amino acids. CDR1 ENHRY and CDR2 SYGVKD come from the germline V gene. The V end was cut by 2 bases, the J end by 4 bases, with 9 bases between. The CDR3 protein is CAISEQVLNQPQHF. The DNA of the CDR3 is TGTGCCATCAGTGAGCAGGTCCTAAATCAGCCCCAGCATTTT.

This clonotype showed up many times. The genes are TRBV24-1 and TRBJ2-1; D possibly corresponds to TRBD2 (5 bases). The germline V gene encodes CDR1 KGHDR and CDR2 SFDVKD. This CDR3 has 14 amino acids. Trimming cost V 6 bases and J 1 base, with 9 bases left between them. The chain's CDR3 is CATSKGRSYNEQFF. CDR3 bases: TGTGCCACCAGTAAAGGGAGATCCTACAATGAGCAGTTCTTC.

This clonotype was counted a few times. In nucleotides, the CDR3 is TGCCTCTCATCCCGGGACACAAACACTGAAGCTTTCTTT. Its translation: CLSSRDTNTEAFF. This chain uses TRBV29-1 with TRBJ1-1; a weak D match, TRBD1 (6 bases). The CDR3 consists of 13 residues. Germline loops: CDR1 SQVTM, CDR2 ANQGSEA.

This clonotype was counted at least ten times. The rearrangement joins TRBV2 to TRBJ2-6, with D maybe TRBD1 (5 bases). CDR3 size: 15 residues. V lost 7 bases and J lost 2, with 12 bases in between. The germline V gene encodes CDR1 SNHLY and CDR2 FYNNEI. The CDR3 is CASTLQGAGANVLTF. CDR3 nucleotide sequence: TGTGCCAGCACCCTTCAGGGTGCTGGGGCCAACGTCCTGACTTTC.